The following is a T cell receptor beta chain sequence with its context. Its target is unknown. Sequencing was performed with immunoSEQ multiplex PCR; in TCRdb, only in-frame clones are kept and a portion is missing. Among about 38,000 clones listed, around four fifths were seen once. This entry is derived from a study of PD-L1 blockade in urothelial cancer. Background on the study: Earlier, patients had received 0 to 3 chemotherapy regimens. General study results and limits: Better survival was forecast by a pretreatment blood TCR clonality below the median.

As for time point: pretreatment peripheral blood. Patients in the study were battling locally advanced or metastatic urothelial carcinoma. Sampling of each patient yielded between 1 and 8 specimens, collected pretreatment and on-treatment. This clonotype was sampled from a man older than 75 with urothelial cancer. The specimen was PBMCs, collected around atezolizumab (anti-PD-L1) treatment.

As DNA, the CDR3 is TGTGCCAGCAGCATGGGACTAGCGGGGCCCACAGATACGCAGTATTTT. Translating gives CASSMGLAGPTDTQYF. The genes are TRBV5-4 and TRBJ2-3; the match to TRBD2 covers 13 bases. From germline, CDR1 is SGHNT and CDR2 YYREEE (reference sequence). The CDR3 is 16 amino acids. V shed 4 bases, J shed 2 bases, and the junction held 4 bases outside the gene matches.